Sequencing of this T cell receptor beta chain was carried out in a study of T-cell memory formation after mild COVID-19. Study-wide background: Largely, TCR clusters stayed within a single donor.

The CDR3 totals 13 residues. Germline V gene lookup returns CDR1 MNHEY and CDR2 SVGAGI. V was trimmed by 4 bases and J by 7 bases, leaving 11 bases between them. This clonotype was counted between two and nine times. TCRdb reprocessed the 5' RACE reads with MiXCR, giving one entry per CDR3 protein. The sample holds about 190,000 distinct CDR3 sequences; approximately 16% are singletons and the top ten take roughly 2.6%. This clonotype was obtained from an adult woman who had mild COVID-19 (a few samples of this study predate the infection). Cell type and time point are not known. Sequencing was carried out using PBMCs or a T cell subset sorted from them (not recorded which). V usage is TRBV6-5 and J usage is TRBJ1-5, with D unclear. The CDR3 region has the DNA TGTGCCAGCAGTTTAGGTGGCCACCAGCCCCAGCATTTT. This translates into CASSLGGHQPQHF.